A selection of T cell receptor beta chains follows, all from one sample in a study of Graves' ophthalmopathy and Graves' hyperthyroidism. MiXCR was run by TCRdb on the multiplex PCR reads, yielding one entry per CDR3 protein. The sample shows about 400,000 distinct CDR3 sequences, approximately 16% of them seen only once. The sample taken for sequencing was peripheral blood. Receptors were obtained from a woman younger than 30 with Graves' ophthalmopathy. Each CDR3 is given with its conserved first and last residue. The order of the fields is J gene, V gene, clone size, CDR3 protein. For some rows the clone size is stated as once, few or many, or as a class when expanded; others skip it.

J gene: TRBJ2-7
V gene: TRBV27
clone size: many
CDR3 protein: CASSSWGQASYEQYF

J gene: TRBJ2-2
V gene: TRBV12-3/TRBV12-4
clone size: many
CDR3 protein: CASYGTDDTGELFF

J gene: TRBJ1-1
V gene: TRBV7-9
clone size: many
CDR3 protein: CASSTWTASNTEAFF

J gene: TRBJ2-7
V gene: TRBV5-1
clone size: many
CDR3 protein: CASSLEGSGDEQYF

J gene: TRBJ2-7
V gene: TRBV12-3/TRBV12-4
clone size: many
CDR3 protein: CASTPDNGDYEQYF

J gene: TRBJ1-1
V gene: TRBV3-1
clone size: many
CDR3 protein: CASSQIPTGLAF

J gene: TRBJ1-1
V gene: TRBV12-3/TRBV12-4
clone size: many
CDR3 protein: CASSPSGRNTEAFF

J gene: TRBJ2-6
V gene: TRBV18
clone size: few
CDR3 protein: CASSPPREKASGANVLIF

J gene: TRBJ2-5
V gene: TRBV7-3
clone size: many
CDR3 protein: CAARGYRGTQYF

J gene: TRBJ1-5
V gene: TRBV20-1
clone size: -
CDR3 protein: CSAPRTGGYNQPQHF

J gene: TRBJ1-2
V gene: TRBV11-2
clone size: many
CDR3 protein: CASSLVGTGGSNYGYTF

J gene: TRBJ2-4
V gene: TRBV6-2/TRBV6-3
clone size: many
CDR3 protein: CASSYSGNIQYF

J gene: TRBJ1-2
V gene: TRBV5-1
clone size: -
CDR3 protein: CASRSPGQGTYGYTF

J gene: TRBJ2-7
V gene: TRBV30
clone size: many
CDR3 protein: CAWITSPGEQYF

J gene: TRBJ1-3
V gene: TRBV30
clone size: many
CDR3 protein: CAWATGVGSTGNTIYF

J gene: TRBJ1-1
V gene: TRBV15
clone size: many
CDR3 protein: CATSREGGRAFF

J gene: TRBJ2-7
V gene: TRBV12-3/TRBV12-4
clone size: many
CDR3 protein: CASRTTGGNYEQYF

J gene: TRBJ1-1
V gene: TRBV19
clone size: many
CDR3 protein: CASKGEMNTEAFF

J gene: TRBJ2-7
V gene: TRBV28
clone size: many
CDR3 protein: CASSLSPRVPYEQYF

J gene: TRBJ2-7
V gene: TRBV6-2/TRBV6-3
clone size: many
CDR3 protein: CASSYDGTSYEQYF

J gene: TRBJ2-7
V gene: TRBV6-5
clone size: many
CDR3 protein: CASIPTGSYEQYF

J gene: TRBJ2-5
V gene: TRBV28
clone size: many
CDR3 protein: CASSPGTADRGETQYF

J gene: TRBJ2-5
V gene: TRBV20-1
clone size: -
CDR3 protein: CSARTETYRETQYF

J gene: TRBJ1-1
V gene: TRBV28
clone size: -
CDR3 protein: CASSSPGRDTEAFF

J gene: TRBJ2-7
V gene: TRBV9
clone size: many
CDR3 protein: CASSVATSGIGEQYF

J gene: TRBJ2-7
V gene: TRBV6-5
clone size: many
CDR3 protein: CASSNHYEQYF

J gene: TRBJ2-5
V gene: TRBV7-9
clone size: many
CDR3 protein: CASSFAGQETQYF

J gene: TRBJ1-5
V gene: TRBV25-1
clone size: many
CDR3 protein: CARFQSNQPQHF

J gene: TRBJ1-1
V gene: TRBV20-1
clone size: many
CDR3 protein: CSADRGQVEAFF

J gene: TRBJ1-2
V gene: TRBV6-1
clone size: many
CDR3 protein: CASSRGRADPIYGYTF

J gene: TRBJ1-5
V gene: TRBV5-1
clone size: many
CDR3 protein: CASSLDGQANQPQHF

J gene: TRBJ2-7
V gene: TRBV2
clone size: many
CDR3 protein: CASSGARYEQYF

J gene: TRBJ2-7
V gene: TRBV2
clone size: -
CDR3 protein: CASSTGLAPSYEQYF

J gene: TRBJ2-7
V gene: TRBV6-5
clone size: many
CDR3 protein: CASSYLPGPILYEQYF

J gene: TRBJ2-5
V gene: TRBV6-1
clone size: many
CDR3 protein: CASSELAAGTQYF

J gene: TRBJ1-5
V gene: TRBV28
clone size: many
CDR3 protein: CASRSTSGQPQHF

J gene: TRBJ2-7
V gene: TRBV10-3
clone size: -
CDR3 protein: CAISESRGINSYEQYF

J gene: TRBJ2-7
V gene: TRBV15
clone size: many
CDR3 protein: CATSREGHYEQYF

J gene: TRBJ2-5
V gene: TRBV20-1
clone size: many
CDR3 protein: CSARSMAGQETQYF

J gene: TRBJ1-2
V gene: TRBV28
clone size: many
CDR3 protein: CASSSDRGLIGNGYTF

J gene: TRBJ2-2
V gene: TRBV7-2
clone size: -
CDR3 protein: CASVRAGTNTGELFF

J gene: TRBJ2-7
V gene: TRBV6-5
clone size: once
CDR3 protein: CASSYLGQGYEQYF

J gene: TRBJ1-2
V gene: TRBV5-1
clone size: many
CDR3 protein: CASSKGTGGRTNYGYTF

J gene: TRBJ2-5
V gene: TRBV18
clone size: many
CDR3 protein: CASSPLQRGQETQYF